Below, 21 T cell receptor beta chains from the same sample are listed, as sequenced in a study of blood T cells in healthy people across ages. The authors ran a second PCR of about 7 to 11 cycles using a sample-barcoded 5' primer and a J-beta primer mix. TCRdb re-analysed the 5' RACE reads in MiXCR, keeping a single row per CDR3 protein. The data hold some 1.5 million distinct CDR3 sequences, with approximately 30% observed a single time. Sample: blood. The receptors were gathered from a woman aged 25 to 39 in good health.

This clonotype was counted only a few times. The chain joins TRBV2 to TRBJ2-7; 8 nucleotides line up with TRBD2. V gave up 5 bases and J gave up 0 bases; unmatched junction bases: 9. CDR3 length equals 16 residues. The germline gives CDR1 SNHLY, CDR2 FYNNEI. CDR3 region: CASSTPGLAGSYEQYF. As DNA, the CDR3 is TGTGCCAGCAGTACTCCCGGTCTAGCGGGCTCCTACGAGCAGTACTTC.

V usage is TRBV12-3 or TRBV12-4 and J usage is TRBJ2-7; D unresolved. The germline V and J ends were trimmed by 0 bases and 1 base, with 10 bases remaining between them. This CDR3 comprises 15 residues. CDR3 region: CASSLASRLSYEQYF. As DNA, the CDR3 is TGTGCCAGCAGTTTAGCCTCCCGATTGTCCTACGAGCAGTACTTC.

This clonotype has more than one count but fewer than ten. This chain links TRBV3-1 with TRBJ2-3; 8 bases fit TRBD2. The length of the CDR3 is 16 residues. Unmatched junction bases numbered 4, after V lost 1 base and J lost 1 base. Germline CDR1 LGHDT, CDR2 YNNKEL (reference sequence). This chain's CDR3 is CASSQVPGLGTDTQYF. The CDR3 bases are TGTGCCAGCAGCCAAGTGCCGGGACTAGGCACAGATACGCAGTATTTT.

The chain is built from TRBV6-5 and TRBJ1-5; no firm D call. CDR1 and CDR2 (germline): MNHEY, SVGAGI. V was cut by 0 bases and J by 6 bases, with 9 bases left in between. This CDR3 has 14 residues. CDR3 amino acids: CASSYSKEAQPQHF. The CDR3 DNA is TGTGCCAGCAGTTACTCGAAGGAGGCTCAGCCCCAGCATTTT.

Concerning this clonotype: One junction end disagrees with the germline gene, perhaps due to a read error. The rearrangement uses TRBV7-9 and TRBJ2-7; D unclear. This CDR3 is built from 14 residues. The germline gives CDR1 SEHNR, CDR2 FQNEAQ (reference sequence). CDR3 sequence (DNA): TGTGCCAGCAGCTTCGACGGTTTATCCTGCGAGCAGTACTTC. It translates to CASSFDGLSCEQYF.

V is TRBV7-9 and J is TRBJ1-5; maybe TRBD1 (5 bases). The CDR3 has 13 residues. Trimming pared 1 base from V and 9 bases from J, leaving 10 bases between. CDR1 is SEHNR, CDR2 FQNEAQ, per germline (reference sequence). CDR3 region: CASSLGGPRPQHF. CDR3 nucleotide sequence: TGTGCCAGCAGCTTAGGGGGACCCCGGCCCCAGCATTTT.

The rearrangement links TRBV30 to TRBJ2-7; a weak D match, TRBD1 (7 bases). The CDR3 extends over 15 amino acids. The germline gives CDR1 GTSNPN, CDR2 SVGIG (reference sequence). Deletions cut 5 bases from V and 3 bases from J, with 20 bases between. The CDR3 is CAWGMNRGLIYEQYF. In nucleotides, the CDR3 is TGTGCCTGGGGGATGAACAGGGGACTGATCTACGAGCAGTACTTC.

Comments on this clonotype: Just one base apart from a much larger clone, this may be a read error. The chain uses TRBV9 and TRBJ2-7; a possible D gene is TRBD2 (5 bases). The CDR3 contains 15 residues. Germline assignment: CDR1 SGDLS and CDR2 YYNGEE. CDR3 coding DNA: TGTGCCGGCAGCGTAGATCCGGGGAGTTCCTACGAGCAGTACTTC. Its protein is CAGSVDPGSSYEQYF. The full variable domain, rest sourced from reference TRBV9 and TRBJ2-7, is DSGVTQTPKHLITATGQRVTLRCSPRSGDLSVYWYQQSLDQGLQFLIQYYNGEERAKGNILERFSAQQFPDLHSELNLSSLELGDSALYFCAGSVDPGSSYEQYFGPGTRLTVT.

This clonotype was seen a few times. The V gene is TRBV2, the J gene TRBJ2-5; D may correspond to TRBD1 or TRBD2 (5 bases each). The V end was cut by 3 bases, the J end by 5 bases, with 16 bases between. CDR3 length: 15 amino acids. Germline CDR1 SNHLY, CDR2 FYNNEI. The CDR3: CASSESGGRRETQYF. The CDR3 DNA follows: TGTGCCAGCAGTGAGAGTGGGGGTAGAAGGGAGACCCAGTACTTC. Full variable domain (remainder filled in from reference TRBV2 and TRBJ2-5): EPEVTQTPSHQVTQMGQEVILRCVPISNHLYFYWYRQILGQKVEFLVSFYNNEISEKSEIFDDQFSVERPDGSNFTLKIRSTKLEDSAMYFCASSESGGRRETQYFGPGTRLLVL.

V usage is TRBV20-1 and J usage is TRBJ2-1; 10 bases line up with TRBD2. The CDR3 covers 14 residues. In germline, CDR1 is DFQATT, CDR2 SNEGSKA (reference sequence). The ends lost 6 bases at V and 12 bases at J; junction bases unmatched: 14. The CDR3 is CSARPIGSGRWQFF. In DNA, the CDR3 is TGCAGTGCAAGACCTATTGGTAGCGGGAGGTGGCAGTTCTTC.

Of note for this clonotype: The junction differs from germline at one of its ends, possibly a read error. The rearrangement joins TRBV28 to TRBJ1-4, with TRBD1 identical over 7 bases. Germline CDR1 MDHEN, CDR2 SYDVKM. The CDR3 is 15 residues long. The CDR3 loop reads CASSALGTENGKLFF. CDR3 nucleotides: TGTGCCAGCAGCGCGCTCGGGACAGAAAATGGAAAACTGTTTTTT.

The rearrangement uses TRBV20-1 and TRBJ2-3; D perhaps matches TRBD2 (5 bases). CDR1 is DFQATT and CDR2 is SNEGSKA in the germline V gene (reference sequence). CDR3 length: 16 amino acids. The V end lost 0 bases, the J end lost 1 base, and 14 bases lay between the germline ends. In nucleotides, the CDR3 is TGCAGTGCTAGAGAGTTTAGGAGTAGCGGCACAGATACGCAGTATTTT. It yields the protein CSAREFRSSGTDTQYF.

The chain links TRBV6-5 to TRBJ2-3, with 11 positions matching TRBD2. The CDR3 totals 15 residues. Germline lookup yields CDR1 MNHEY and CDR2 SVGAGI. The V and J ends lost 0 bases and 5 bases, in that order; junction bases with no gene match: 1. CDR3 residues: CASSYSGTSGDTQYF. The CDR3 DNA is TGTGCCAGCAGTTACTCTGGGACTAGCGGAGATACGCAGTATTTT.

The chain carries TRBV7-2 and TRBJ1-5; D remains unclear. CDR3 length: 13 amino acids. CDR1 and CDR2 from the germline V gene are SGHTA and FQGNSA. V was shortened by 1 base and J by 9 bases, with 10 bases between the two germline ends. The CDR3 reads CASSLDLFRPQHF. CDR3 sequence (DNA): TGTGCCAGCAGCTTAGACTTGTTTAGGCCCCAGCATTTT.

In this sample, this clonotype turned up a few times. This chain connects TRBV6-5 to TRBJ2-4; D possibly corresponds to TRBD2 (6 bases). Between the trimmed V and J ends, which lost 6 bases and 8 bases, there was a span of 20 bases. CDR1 is MNHEY and CDR2 is SVGAGI in the germline V gene. There are 15 residues in the CDR3. The CDR3 bases are TGTGCCAGCAGCCTCAACCGCGGGACGTTAGACATTCAGTACTTC. It encodes CASSLNRGTLDIQYF.

This chain links TRBV12-3 or TRBV12-4 with TRBJ1-1; perhaps TRBD1 as D (5 bases). The germline V and J ends were trimmed by 6 bases and 7 bases, with 15 bases remaining between them. The CDR3 runs 13 residues. CDR3 coding DNA: TGTGCCAGCAGGACTGGGACGGAATATGAAGCTTTCTTT. Translated: CASRTGTEYEAFF.

The chain employs TRBV12-5 and TRBJ1-2, with TRBD1 as a possible D gene (6 bases). V was trimmed by 2 bases and J by 6 bases, leaving 19 bases between them. The CDR3 totals 16 residues. CDR1 is LGHNT, CDR2 FRNRAP, per germline. As DNA, the CDR3 is TGTGCTAGTGGTTTGCGAATCGGACAGTTGGACCATGGCTACACCTTC. As protein: CASGLRIGQLDHGYTF.

The rearrangement joins TRBV28 to TRBJ1-5; 8 bases fit TRBD1. Unmatched junction bases numbered 6, after V lost 6 bases and J lost 2 bases. CDR1 MDHEN and CDR2 SYDVKM come from the germline V gene. The CDR3 runs to 15 residues. Here the CDR3 DNA reads TGTGCCAGCAGCAGACAGGACAGGGGCAATCAGCCCCAGCATTTT. Protein: CASSRQDRGNQPQHF.

This clonotype was recorded many times. The chain uses TRBV6-5 and TRBJ1-5; weak D call: TRBD1 (5 bases). The CDR3 loop spans 15 amino acids. Per germline, CDR1 MNHEY and CDR2 SVGAGI. The V end lost 0 bases, the J end lost 1 base, and 7 bases lay between the germline ends. The CDR3 coding sequence is TGTGCCAGCAGTTACTCTTGGGGGAGCAATCAGCCCCAGCATTTT. This sequence encodes CASSYSWGSNQPQHF.

The CDR3 loop reads CASSLDRGGNTEAFF. The CDR3 coding sequence is TGTGCCAGCAGCTTAGATAGGGGCGGGAACACTGAAGCTTTCTTT. The chain links TRBV7-2 to TRBJ1-1; weak D call: TRBD1 (5 bases). This CDR3 has 15 residues. Germline values: CDR1 SGHTA, CDR2 FQGNSA. Trimming cost V 1 base and J 1 base, with 10 bases left between them. The full variable domain, in which reference TRBV7-2 and TRBJ1-1 provide the parts outside the CDR3, is GAGVSQSPSNKVTEKGKDVELRCDPISGHTALYWYRQSLGQGLEFLIYFQGNSAPDKSGLPSDRFSAERTGGSVSTLTIQRTQQEDSAVYLCASSLDRGGNTEAFFGQGTRLTVV.

A few counts support this clonotype. The chain uses TRBV12-3 or TRBV12-4 and TRBJ1-4; a weak D match, TRBD1 (6 bases). Trimming took off 6 bases at V and 4 bases at J, with 15 bases between the two ends. CDR3 length equals 15 residues. The CDR3 sequence: CASSLGGAINEKLFF. In nucleotides, the CDR3 is TGTGCCAGCAGCTTGGGGGGGGCCATTAATGAAAAACTGTTTTTT.